Listed here is a single T cell receptor (beta chain). Its antigen is not identified. J lost 5 bases, V lost 5 bases, and 7 bases had no gene match. The CDR3 length is 15 residues. CDR1 and CDR2 from the germline V gene are SGHVS and FQNEAQ. TCRdb analysed the reads with MiXCR anew, one entry per CDR3 protein. This repertoire shows 640,000 or so distinct CDR3 sequences, approximately 33% found once; its top ten account for about 20%. The data are from a study of T cell repertoires in cytomegalovirus infection. This rearrangement joins TRBV7-8 to TRBJ1-5, with TRBD1 matching 9 bases. The source was cultured PBMCs, collected from culture after CMV antigen stimulation. This TCR was sampled from a human donor in good health (CMV status not recorded). Some clones in this sample may be carry-over from other donors' samples. CDR3 residues: CASSPLRQGDQPQHF. The DNA for the CDR3 is TGTGCCAGCAGCCCCCTTAGACAGGGGGATCAGCCCCAGCATTTT. The whole variable domain, remainder taken from reference TRBV7-8 and TRBJ1-5, is GAGVSQSPRYKVAKRGQDVALRCDPISGHVSLFWYQQALGQGPEFLTYFQNEAQLDKSGLPSDRFFAERPEGSVSTLKIQRTQQEDSAVYLCASSPLRQGDQPQHFGDGTRLSIL.